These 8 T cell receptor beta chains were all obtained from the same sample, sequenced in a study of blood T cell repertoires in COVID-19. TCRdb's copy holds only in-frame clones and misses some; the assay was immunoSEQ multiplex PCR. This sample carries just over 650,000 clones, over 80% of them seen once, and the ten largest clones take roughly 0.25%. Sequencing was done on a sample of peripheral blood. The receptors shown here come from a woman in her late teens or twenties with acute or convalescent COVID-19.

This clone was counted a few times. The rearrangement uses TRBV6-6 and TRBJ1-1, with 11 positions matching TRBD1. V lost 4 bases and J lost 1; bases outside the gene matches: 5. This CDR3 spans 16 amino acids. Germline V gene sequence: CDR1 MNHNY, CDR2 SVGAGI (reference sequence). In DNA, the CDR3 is TGTGCCAGCAGTTCGGACAGGGGGCCCGAGAACACTGAAGCTTTCTTT. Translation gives CASSSDRGPENTEAFF.

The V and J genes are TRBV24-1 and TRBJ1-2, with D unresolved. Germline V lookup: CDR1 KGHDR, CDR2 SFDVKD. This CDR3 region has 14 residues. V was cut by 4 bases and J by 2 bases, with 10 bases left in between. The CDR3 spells CATSDSTENYGYTF. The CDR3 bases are TGTGCCACCAGTGACTCCACAGAGAACTATGGCTACACCTTC.

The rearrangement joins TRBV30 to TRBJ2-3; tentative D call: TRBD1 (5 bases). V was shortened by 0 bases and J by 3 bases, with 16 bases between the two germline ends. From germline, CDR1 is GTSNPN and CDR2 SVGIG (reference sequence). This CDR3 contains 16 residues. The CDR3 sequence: CAWSVLLRQITDTQYF. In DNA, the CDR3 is TGTGCCTGGAGTGTACTCTTACGACAGATTACAGATACGCAGTATTTT.

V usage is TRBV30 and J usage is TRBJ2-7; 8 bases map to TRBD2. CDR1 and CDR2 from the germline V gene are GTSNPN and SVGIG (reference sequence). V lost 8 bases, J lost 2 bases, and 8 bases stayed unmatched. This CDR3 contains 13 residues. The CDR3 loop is CAGPSGHTYEQYF. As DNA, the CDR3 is TGTGCCGGCCCTAGCGGGCATACCTACGAGCAGTACTTC.

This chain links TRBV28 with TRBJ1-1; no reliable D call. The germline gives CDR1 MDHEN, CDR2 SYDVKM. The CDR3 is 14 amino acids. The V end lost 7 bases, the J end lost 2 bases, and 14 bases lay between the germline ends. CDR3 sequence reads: CASKTGSPNTEAFF. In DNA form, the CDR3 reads TGTGCCAGCAAGACCGGGTCCCCAAACACTGAAGCTTTCTTT. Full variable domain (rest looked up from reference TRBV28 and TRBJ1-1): DVKVTQSSRYLVKRTGEKVFLECVQDMDHENMFWYRQDPGLGLRLIYFSYDVKMKEKGDIPEGYSVSREKKERFSLILESASTNQTSMYLCASKTGSPNTEAFFGQGTRLTVV.

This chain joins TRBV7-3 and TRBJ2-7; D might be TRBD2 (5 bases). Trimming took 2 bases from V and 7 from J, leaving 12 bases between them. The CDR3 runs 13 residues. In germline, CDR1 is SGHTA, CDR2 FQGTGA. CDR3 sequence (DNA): TGTGCCAGCAGCTTAGAGGGTATGGGGGAGCAGTACTTC. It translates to CASSLEGMGEQYF.

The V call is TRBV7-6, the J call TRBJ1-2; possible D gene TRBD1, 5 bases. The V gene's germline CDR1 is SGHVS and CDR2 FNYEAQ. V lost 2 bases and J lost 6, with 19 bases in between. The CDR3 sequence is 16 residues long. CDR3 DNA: TGTGCCAGCAGCTTATCAGTGGGGGGACCTGAGGATGGCTACACCTTC. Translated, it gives CASSLSVGGPEDGYTF. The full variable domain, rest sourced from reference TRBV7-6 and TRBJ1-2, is GAGVSQSPRYKVTKRGQDVALRCDPISGHVSLYWYRQALGQGPEFLTYFNYEAQQDKSGLPNDRFSAERPEGSISTLTIQRTEQRDSAMYRCASSLSVGGPEDGYTFGSGTRLTVV.

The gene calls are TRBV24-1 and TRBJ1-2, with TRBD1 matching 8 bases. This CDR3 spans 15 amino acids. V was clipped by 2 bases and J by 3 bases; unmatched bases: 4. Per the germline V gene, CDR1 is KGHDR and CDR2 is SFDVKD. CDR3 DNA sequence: TGTGCCACCAGTGATTCGGGACAGGACTACTATGGCTACACCTTC. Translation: CATSDSGQDYYGYTF.